This T cell receptor beta chain was retrieved from a study of response to subunit inactivated influenza vaccine. Study-level points and caveats: Authors suggested that a seasonal influenza vaccination recruits few new T cells each time.

This clonotype was counted a few times. No antigen is known for it. One entry per CDR3 protein, called by TCRdb with MiXCR from the RT-PCR reads. The sample carries about 780,000 distinct CDR3 sequences, approximately 17% recorded once. Germline CDR1 is SEHNR and CDR2 is FQNEAQ (reference sequence). Trimming took off 11 bases at V and 11 bases at J, with 15 bases between the two ends. This CDR3 has 11 amino acids. The sequence was obtained from a man aged 50 to 59 who received an inactivated influenza vaccine. The chain is built from TRBV7-9 and TRBJ1-4; D ambiguous. The sequencing here drew on PBMCs from blood, taken approximately 5 days after vaccination. Here the CDR3 DNA reads TGTGCCCAAGATATAGCCGGGAAACTGTTTTTT. Translated, it gives CAQDIAGKLFF.